The table lists the clone carrying this TCR beta chain with a few counts. This entry belongs to a study of T cell responses to AZD1222 COVID-19 vaccine. Profiled with immunoSEQ multiplex PCR; TCRdb holds only in-frame clones, not every one. The sample has about 160,000 clones; about 90% are singletons. The CDR3 length is 16 residues. Trimming took 1 base from V and 6 from J; bases not matched to a gene: 7. Germline CDR1 is SEHNR and CDR2 is FQNEAQ (reference sequence). The source of this sequence is an adult in good health. The J gene is TRBJ2-4, the V gene TRBV7-9; 9 bases line up with TRBD1. Here the sequenced sample was peripheral blood, taken on day 0 of MenACWY control vaccination. CDR3 residues: CASSLETGGWGNIQYF. As DNA, the CDR3 is TGTGCCAGCAGCTTAGAAACAGGGGGCTGGGGAAACATTCAGTACTTC. Looking up the rest from reference TRBV7-9 and TRBJ2-4 gives the full variable domain: DTGVSQNPRHKITKRGQNVTFRCDPISEHNRLYWYRQTLGQGPEFLTYFQNEAQLEKSRLLSDRFSAERPKGSFSTLEIQRTEQGDSAMYLCASSLETGGWGNIQYFGAGTRLSVL.